A single sample is the source of the 30 T cell receptor beta chains below, sequenced in a study of pediatric ulcerative colitis. The method was immunoSEQ multiplex PCR; TCRdb's version includes in-frame clones alone and lacks a portion of them. The sample carries roughly 30,000 clones, more than 75% recorded once. Sequencing was carried out using blood. These receptors came from a boy between 5 and 17 years old with severe ulcerative colitis.

Only a few counts were recorded for this clone. The chain is built from TRBV30 and TRBJ1-2; D unclear. CDR3 length equals 11 residues. V was pared by 7 bases and J by 6 bases, with 12 bases between. In germline, CDR1 is GTSNPN, CDR2 SVGIG (reference sequence). CDR3 DNA sequence: TGTGCCTTCTACTCACCCCATGGCTACACCTTC. It is translated as CAFYSPHGYTF.

This rearrangement joins TRBV7-6 to TRBJ2-5, with 8 bases that match TRBD1. From germline, CDR1 is SGHVS and CDR2 FNYEAQ. This CDR3 has 14 amino acids. With V trimmed by 3 bases and J by 1 base, 1 base remained unmatched. The CDR3 is CASSLTGVQETQYF. CDR3 in DNA: TGTGCCAGCAGCTTGACAGGGGTCCAAGAGACCCAGTACTTC.

The sample holds one count of this clone. The chain couples TRBV20-1 to TRBJ2-3; D unclear. The CDR3 has 11 amino acids. V dropped 4 bases and J dropped 6 bases, with 8 bases sitting between them. Germline CDR1 reads DFQATT; CDR2 reads SNEGSKA (reference sequence). The CDR3 DNA follows: TGCAGTGCTACTAGGACGGATACGCAGTATTTT. Amino acid sequence: CSATRTDTQYF.

This chain connects TRBV7-2 to TRBJ2-7; possible D gene TRBD2, 5 bases. V was cut by 5 bases and J by 7 bases, with 15 bases left in between. This CDR3 comprises 13 residues. Germline V lookup: CDR1 SGHTA, CDR2 FQGNSA. CDR3 in DNA: TGTGCCAGCAGCCACACTAGGCCCTCGGAGCAGTACTTC. It encodes CASSHTRPSEQYF.

The gene calls are TRBV15 and TRBJ2-7, with a tentative D call TRBD2 (5 bases). This CDR3 has 14 amino acids. With 0 bases removed from V and 3 bases from J, the gap between germline ends came to 9 bases. Germline lookup yields CDR1 LNHNV and CDR2 YYDKDF (reference sequence). The CDR3 DNA reads as TGTGCCACCAGCAGAGAAGTTGGAGGCTACGAGCAGTACTTC. This gives the protein CATSREVGGYEQYF.

The rearrangement links TRBV5-6 to TRBJ2-2; D is perhaps TRBD1 (6 bases). The V gene lost 4 bases and the J gene lost 1 base, with 8 bases spanning the gap. CDR1 is SGHDT and CDR2 is YYEEEE in the germline V gene. CDR3 length equals 14 residues. CDR3 sequence (DNA): TGTGCCAGCAGCCCGGGACAGAACACCGGGGAGCTGTTTTTT. It specifies CASSPGQNTGELFF.

The chain links TRBV6-1 to TRBJ2-1; D gene uncertain. Germline V gives CDR1 MNHNS, CDR2 SASEGT. The ends were cut back, 3 bases at V and 9 bases at J, with 6 bases in the middle. CDR3 size: 11 residues. The CDR3 is CASSEIGEQFF. In nucleotides, the CDR3 is TGTGCCAGCAGTGAGATCGGTGAGCAGTTCTTC.

This clone was recorded a few times. The V call is TRBV9, the J call TRBJ1-2; 11 bases match TRBD1. Losses at the gene ends were 4 bases for V and 6 bases for J; bases not matched to a gene: 14. This CDR3 contains 17 residues. The germline V gene encodes CDR1 SGDLS and CDR2 YYNGEE. The CDR3 DNA is TGTGCCAGCAGCACGCGCGGGACAGGGGGTTTTGTGGATGGCTACACCTTC. Translating it yields CASSTRGTGGFVDGYTF.

V gene TRBV28 combines with J gene TRBJ2-3; possible D gene TRBD1, 6 bases. With 4 bases removed from V and 5 bases from J, the gap between germline ends came to 19 bases. The CDR3 sequence is 16 residues long. Germline CDR1 is MDHEN and CDR2 is SYDVKM. The CDR3 sequence: CASSWKPGHPRDTQYF. The CDR3 DNA reads as TGTGCCAGCAGTTGGAAGCCGGGACACCCGAGAGATACGCAGTATTTT.

This chain links TRBV4-1 with TRBJ2-1; unclear D gene. CDR1 MGHRA and CDR2 YSYEKL come from the germline V gene. V dropped 6 bases and J dropped 5 bases, with 8 bases sitting between them. This CDR3 spans 12 amino acids. The CDR3 is CASSRLHNEQFF. For the CDR3, the DNA is TGCGCCAGCAGTCGACTTCACAATGAGCAGTTCTTC.

The rearrangement uses TRBV10-3 and TRBJ2-3; the match to TRBD2 covers 7 bases. The CDR3 sequence is 13 residues long. V gave up 6 bases and J gave up 3 bases; unmatched junction bases: 3. Germline CDR1 and CDR2: ENHRY and SYGVKD. CDR3 amino acids: CAIRAGDTDTQYF. CDR3 DNA: TGTGCCATCAGGGCGGGGGATACAGATACGCAGTATTTT.

The rearrangement links TRBV5-1 to TRBJ1-2; D uncertain. Germline CDR1 SGHRS, CDR2 YFSETQ. V lost 0 bases and J lost 7, with 10 bases in between. The CDR3 covers 13 residues. In DNA form, the CDR3 reads TGCGCCAGCAGCTTGGGGGGTAACGGTGGCTACACCTTC. Amino acids: CASSLGGNGGYTF.

This chain links TRBV12-5 with TRBJ2-7; D is ambiguous. The CDR3 totals 13 residues. V was pared by 6 bases and J by 3 bases, with 12 bases between. Per the germline V gene, CDR1 is LGHNT and CDR2 is FRNRAP. Written as DNA, the CDR3 is TGTGCTAGTGGGCCCGACACCCGCTACGAGCAGTACTTC. Amino acid sequence: CASGPDTRYEQYF.

The CDR3 here is CASSVEPAMNTEAFF. The CDR3 nucleotides are TGTGCCAGCAGCGTAGAGCCGGCCATGAACACTGAAGCTTTCTTT. V and J are TRBV9 and TRBJ1-1, with unresolved D. In germline, CDR1 is SGDLS, CDR2 YYNGEE. The ends were cut back, 0 bases at V and 0 bases at J, with 9 bases in the middle. CDR3 size: 15 residues.

The chain links TRBV30 to TRBJ2-7; D is uncertain. Germline V gene lookup returns CDR1 GTSNPN and CDR2 SVGIG (reference sequence). V lost 3 bases and J 4 bases, leaving 10 bases between the germline ends. The CDR3 has 12 amino acids. CDR3 region: CAWSLTFYEQYF. The CDR3 DNA is TGTGCCTGGAGCCTAACCTTTTACGAGCAGTACTTC.

V is TRBV4-3 and J is TRBJ2-7, with 10 bases aligning to TRBD1. This CDR3 has 15 residues. J gave up 3 bases and V 0 bases, and 2 bases lay outside the gene matches. From germline, CDR1 is LGHNA and CDR2 YSLEER. CDR3 nucleotides: TGCGCCAGCAGCCAAGAGACAGGGGGCCTCTACGAGCAGTACTTC. It codes for CASSQETGGLYEQYF.

The chain is built from TRBV29-1 and TRBJ1-3; 7 bases agree with TRBD1. Trimming at V came to 5 bases and at J to 7 bases, leaving 11 bases not matched to a gene. The length of the CDR3 is 14 residues. The germline V gene has CDR1 SQVTM and CDR2 ANQGSEA. The CDR3 spells CSVTSRTGSNTIYF. CDR3 in DNA: TGCAGCGTTACCTCAAGGACAGGAAGTAACACCATATATTTT.

This chain connects TRBV18 to TRBJ1-4, with D unresolved. Between the trimmed V and J ends, which lost 5 bases and 8 bases, there was a span of 12 bases. Germline values: CDR1 KGHSH, CDR2 LQKENI. The length of the CDR3 is 13 residues. CDR3 region: CASSATVSEKLFF. The CDR3 nucleotides read TGTGCCAGCTCAGCGACGGTGAGCGAAAAACTGTTTTTT.

The V gene is TRBV5-5, the J gene TRBJ2-7; D possibly matches TRBD1 or TRBD2 (5 bases each). CDR1 SGHKS and CDR2 YYEKEE come from the germline V gene (reference sequence). The CDR3 spans 15 residues. V gave up 9 bases and J gave up 4 bases, with 23 bases separating them. CDR3 sequence reads: CATPTGGIVGYEQYF. The CDR3, as DNA: TGTGCCACTCCCACAGGAGGAATAGTGGGATACGAGCAGTACTTC.

The CDR3, as DNA: TGTGCCTGGCTCCTGGGGGGCTTAAATGGCTACACCTTC. Its protein product is CAWLLGGLNGYTF. This chain connects TRBV30 to TRBJ1-2; weak D call: TRBD1 (6 bases). Between the trimmed V and J ends, which lost 5 bases and 6 bases, there was a span of 16 bases. Looked up from germline, CDR1 is GTSNPN and CDR2 is SVGIG (reference sequence). This CDR3 has 13 residues.

This rearrangement joins TRBV11-3 to TRBJ1-3; D call uncertain. Germline-derived CDR1 and CDR2 are SGHNT and YENEEA. The CDR3 has 15 amino acids. V was trimmed by 4 bases and J by 0 bases, leaving 10 bases between them. Written as DNA, the CDR3 is TGTGCCAGCAGCTCGTCAGGCGTCTCTGGAAACACCATATATTTT. Protein: CASSSSGVSGNTIYF.

This rearrangement joins TRBV27 to TRBJ2-7, with TRBD1 matching 7 bases. The J segment lost 10 bases and the V segment lost 6 bases, leaving 12 bases of the junction unmatched. Per the germline V gene, CDR1 is MNHEY and CDR2 is SMNVEV (reference sequence). The CDR3 sequence is 13 residues long. The chain's CDR3 is CASSPGTERPQYF. CDR3 sequence (DNA): TGTGCCAGCAGCCCCGGGACAGAACGGCCACAGTACTTC.

The chain recombines TRBV9 with TRBJ2-1, with 12 bases fitting TRBD2. Per the germline V gene, CDR1 is SGDLS and CDR2 is YYNGEE. V trimming: 3 bases; J trimming: 4 bases; junction bases outside the gene matches: 2. The CDR3 totals 15 residues. This chain's CDR3 is CASSATSGGYNEQFF. CDR3 DNA sequence: TGTGCCAGCAGCGCGACTAGCGGGGGTTACAATGAGCAGTTCTTC.

The J gene is TRBJ1-4, the V gene TRBV25-1, with a weak D call TRBD1 (6 bases). The CDR3 runs 18 residues. Germline-derived CDR1 and CDR2 are MGHDK and SYGVNS. The ends were cut back, 2 bases at V and 0 bases at J, with 16 bases in the middle. The CDR3 nucleotides read TGTGCCAGCAGTGAAAAGATACAGGGCATTGCAACTAATGAAAAACTGTTTTTT. It translates to CASSEKIQGIATNEKLFF. The full variable domain, rest sourced from reference TRBV25-1 and TRBJ1-4, is EADIYQTPRYLVIGTGKKITLECSQTMGHDKMYWYQQDPGMELHLIHYSYGVNSTEKGDLSSESTVSRIRTEHFPLTLESARPSHTSQYLCASSEKIQGIATNEKLFFGSGTQLSVL.

This clone was recorded only once. The V and J genes are TRBV6-1 and TRBJ1-5, with 7 bases fitting TRBD1. CDR1 is MNHNS, CDR2 SASEGT, per germline. This CDR3 has 14 amino acids. The V and J ends lost 3 bases and 7 bases, in that order; junction bases with no gene match: 6. CDR3 protein: CASSDPTGSQPQHF. Here the CDR3 DNA reads TGTGCCAGCAGTGATCCGACAGGGTCCCAGCCCCAGCATTTT.

The gene calls are TRBV6-5 and TRBJ1-1, with 8 positions matching TRBD1. The germline gives CDR1 MNHEY, CDR2 SVGAGI. V shed 0 bases and J 7 bases; nucleotides not matched to a gene: 4. This CDR3 is built from 14 residues. CDR3: CASSYSMGTGEAFF. The CDR3 nucleotides read TGTGCCAGCAGTTACTCGATGGGGACAGGTGAAGCTTTCTTT.

V gene TRBV14 combines with J gene TRBJ2-1, with TRBD1 as a possible D gene (6 bases). The CDR3 has 16 amino acids. V was shortened by 4 bases and J by 0 bases, with 13 bases between the two germline ends. The germline V gene encodes CDR1 SGHDN and CDR2 FVKESK. The chain's CDR3 is CASSRTDVSSYNEQFF. For the CDR3, the DNA is TGTGCCAGCAGCCGGACAGATGTGAGCTCCTACAATGAGCAGTTCTTC.

The chain has TRBV5-1 and TRBJ1-5, with D perhaps TRBD1 (5 bases). Trimming cost V 4 bases and J 4 bases, with 18 bases left between them. The germline V gene encodes CDR1 SGHRS and CDR2 YFSETQ. This CDR3 region has 16 residues. DNA of the CDR3: TGCGCCAGCAGCCCTCGGGGGGACGGTGGGAATCAGCCCCAGCATTTT. Residues: CASSPRGDGGNQPQHF.

This clone has only a few counts. The chain carries TRBV5-1 and TRBJ1-1, with D perhaps matching TRBD1 (6 bases). Trimming left V 5 bases short and J 1 base short, with 9 bases between. This CDR3 spans 13 amino acids. In germline, CDR1 is SGHRS, CDR2 YFSETQ. The CDR3 reads CASRRGENTEAFF. Written as DNA, the CDR3 is TGCGCCAGCAGAAGGGGGGAGAACACTGAAGCTTTCTTT.

This chain links TRBV6-1 with TRBJ1-1; 10 bases line up with TRBD1. J lost 1 base, V lost 4 bases, and 9 bases had no gene match. Germline V lookup: CDR1 MNHNS, CDR2 SASEGT. The CDR3 is 17 amino acids. CDR3 protein: CASSGTGTGAKNTEAFF. The CDR3 DNA sequence: TGTGCCAGCAGTGGTACCGGGACAGGGGCGAAGAACACTGAAGCTTTCTTT.